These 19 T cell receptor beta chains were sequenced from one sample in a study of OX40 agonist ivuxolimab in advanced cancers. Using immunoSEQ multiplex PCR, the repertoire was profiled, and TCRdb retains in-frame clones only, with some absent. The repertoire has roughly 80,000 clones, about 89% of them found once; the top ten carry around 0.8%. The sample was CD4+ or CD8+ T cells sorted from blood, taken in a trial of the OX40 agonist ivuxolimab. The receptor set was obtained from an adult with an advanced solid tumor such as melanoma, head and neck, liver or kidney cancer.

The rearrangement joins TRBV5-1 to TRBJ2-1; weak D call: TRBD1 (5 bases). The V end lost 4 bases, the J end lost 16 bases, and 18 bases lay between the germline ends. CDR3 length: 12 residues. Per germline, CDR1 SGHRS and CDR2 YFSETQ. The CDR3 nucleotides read TGCGCCAGCAGCCCGGACACAGGATTATGCTTCTTC. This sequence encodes CASSPDTGLCFF.

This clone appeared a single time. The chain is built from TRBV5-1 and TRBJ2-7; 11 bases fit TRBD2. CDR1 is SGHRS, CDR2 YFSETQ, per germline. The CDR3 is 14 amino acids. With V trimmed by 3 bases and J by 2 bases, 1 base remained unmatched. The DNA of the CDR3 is TGCGCCAGCAGCTCGGGACTAGCGGCCTACGAGCAGTACTTC. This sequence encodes CASSSGLAAYEQYF.

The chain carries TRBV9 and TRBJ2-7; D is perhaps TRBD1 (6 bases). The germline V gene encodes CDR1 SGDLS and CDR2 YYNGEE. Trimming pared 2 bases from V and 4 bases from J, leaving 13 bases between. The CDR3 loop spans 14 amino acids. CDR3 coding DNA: TGTGCCAGCAGCGTGGTGGGCAGGGGATACGAGCAGTACTTC. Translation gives CASSVVGRGYEQYF.

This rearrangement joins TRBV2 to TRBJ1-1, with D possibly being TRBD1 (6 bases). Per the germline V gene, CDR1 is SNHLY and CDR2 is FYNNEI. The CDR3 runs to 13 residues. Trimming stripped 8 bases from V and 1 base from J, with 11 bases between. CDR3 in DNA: TGTGCCAGCCTTTTACAGGGGAACACTGAAGCTTTCTTT. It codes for CASLLQGNTEAFF.

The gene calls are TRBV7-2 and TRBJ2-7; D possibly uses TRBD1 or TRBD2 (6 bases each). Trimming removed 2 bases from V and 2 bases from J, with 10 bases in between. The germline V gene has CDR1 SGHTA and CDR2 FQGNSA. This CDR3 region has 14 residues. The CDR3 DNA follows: TGTGCCAGCAGCTTACGGGGGCGTACCTACGAGCAGTACTTC. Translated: CASSLRGRTYEQYF.

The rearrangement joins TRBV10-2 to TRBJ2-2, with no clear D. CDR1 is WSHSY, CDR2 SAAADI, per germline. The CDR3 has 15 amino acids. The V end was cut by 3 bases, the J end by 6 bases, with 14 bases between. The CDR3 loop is CASSDKSSDSGELFF. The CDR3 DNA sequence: TGCGCCAGCAGTGACAAATCGAGTGACTCCGGGGAGCTGTTTTTT.

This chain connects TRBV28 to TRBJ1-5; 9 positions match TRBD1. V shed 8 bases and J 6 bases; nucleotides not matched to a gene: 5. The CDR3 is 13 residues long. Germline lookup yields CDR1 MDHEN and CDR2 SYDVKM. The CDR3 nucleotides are TGTGCCAGCCGGACAGGGGTCGTTCAGCCCCAGCATTTT. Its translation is CASRTGVVQPQHF.

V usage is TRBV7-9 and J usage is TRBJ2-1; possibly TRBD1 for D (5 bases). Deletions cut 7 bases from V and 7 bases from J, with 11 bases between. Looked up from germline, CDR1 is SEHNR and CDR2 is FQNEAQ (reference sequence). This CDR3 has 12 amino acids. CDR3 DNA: TGTGCCAGCAACTGGGCAGGGAATGAGCAGTTCTTC. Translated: CASNWAGNEQFF.

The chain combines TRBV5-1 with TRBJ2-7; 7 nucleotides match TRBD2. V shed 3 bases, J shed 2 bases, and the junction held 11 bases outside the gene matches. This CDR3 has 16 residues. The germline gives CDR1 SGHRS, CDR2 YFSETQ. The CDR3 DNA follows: TGCGCCAGCAGCTCGCCCAAGAGCGGGGCCACCTACGAGCAGTACTTC. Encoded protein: CASSSPKSGATYEQYF.

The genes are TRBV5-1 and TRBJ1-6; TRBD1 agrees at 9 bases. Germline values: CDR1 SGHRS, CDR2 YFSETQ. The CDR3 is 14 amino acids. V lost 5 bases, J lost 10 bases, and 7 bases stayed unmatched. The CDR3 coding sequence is TGCGCCAGCAGTTCTACAGGGGGCAACTCACCCCTCCACTTT. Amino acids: CASSSTGGNSPLHF. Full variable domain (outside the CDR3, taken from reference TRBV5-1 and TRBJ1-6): KAGVTQTPRYLIKTRGQQVTLSCSPISGHRSVSWYQQTPGQGLQFLFEYFSETQRNKGNFPGRFSGRQFSNSRSEMNVSTLELGDSALYLCASSSTGGNSPLHFGNGTRLTVT.

The CDR3 loop reads CASSNRQGPYTDTQYF. CDR3 coding DNA: TGTGCCAGCAGCAACCGACAGGGACCCTACACAGATACGCAGTATTTT. This chain joins TRBV9 and TRBJ2-3; 7 bases line up with TRBD1. Trimming took 4 bases from V and 2 from J; bases not matched to a gene: 10. The CDR3 is 16 amino acids. Germline V gives CDR1 SGDLS, CDR2 YYNGEE.

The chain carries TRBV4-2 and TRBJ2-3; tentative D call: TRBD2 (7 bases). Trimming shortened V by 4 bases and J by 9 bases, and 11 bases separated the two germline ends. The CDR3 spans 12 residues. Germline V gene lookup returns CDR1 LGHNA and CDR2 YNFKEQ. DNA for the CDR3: TGTGCCAGCAGCCCAAGGGGGGGCACGCAGTATTTT. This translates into CASSPRGGTQYF.

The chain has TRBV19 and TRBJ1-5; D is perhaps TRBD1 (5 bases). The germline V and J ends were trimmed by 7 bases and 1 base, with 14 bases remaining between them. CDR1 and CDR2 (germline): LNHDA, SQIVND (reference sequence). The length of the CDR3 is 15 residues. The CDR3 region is CASMKGQRSNQPQHF. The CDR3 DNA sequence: TGTGCCAGTATGAAGGGGCAGAGAAGCAATCAGCCCCAGCATTTT.

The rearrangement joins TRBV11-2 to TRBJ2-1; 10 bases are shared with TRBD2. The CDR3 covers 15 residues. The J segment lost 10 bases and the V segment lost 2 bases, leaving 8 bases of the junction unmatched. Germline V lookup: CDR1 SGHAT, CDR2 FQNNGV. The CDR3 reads CASSLPSGSPVEQFF. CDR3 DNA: TGTGCCAGCAGCTTACCTAGCGGGAGCCCGGTCGAGCAGTTCTTC.

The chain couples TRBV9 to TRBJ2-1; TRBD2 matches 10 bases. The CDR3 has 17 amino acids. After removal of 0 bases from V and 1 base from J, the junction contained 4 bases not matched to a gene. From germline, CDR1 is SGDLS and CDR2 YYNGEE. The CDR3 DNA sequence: TGTGCCAGCAGCGTAGAAGGTAGCGGGGGGTCCTACAATGAGCAGTTCTTC. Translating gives CASSVEGSGGSYNEQFF.

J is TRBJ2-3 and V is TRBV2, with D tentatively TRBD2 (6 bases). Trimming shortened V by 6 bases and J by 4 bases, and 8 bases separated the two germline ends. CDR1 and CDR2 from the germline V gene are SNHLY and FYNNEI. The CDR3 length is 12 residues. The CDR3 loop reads CASRLAADTQYF. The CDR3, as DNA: TGTGCCAGCAGACTAGCCGCAGATACGCAGTATTTT.

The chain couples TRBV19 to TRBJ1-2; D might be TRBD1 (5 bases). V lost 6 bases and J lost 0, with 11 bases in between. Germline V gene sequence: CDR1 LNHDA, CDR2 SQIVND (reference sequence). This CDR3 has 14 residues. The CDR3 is CASRPRRANYGYTF. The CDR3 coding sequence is TGTGCCAGTAGACCCCGCAGGGCTAACTATGGCTACACCTTC.

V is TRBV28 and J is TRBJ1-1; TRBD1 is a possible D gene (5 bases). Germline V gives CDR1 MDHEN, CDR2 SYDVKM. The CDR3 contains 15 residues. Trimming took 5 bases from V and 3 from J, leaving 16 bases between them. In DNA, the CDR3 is TGTGCCAGCAGTCCCGGGGGGGGGTTGGACACTGAAGCTTTCTTT. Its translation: CASSPGGGLDTEAFF.

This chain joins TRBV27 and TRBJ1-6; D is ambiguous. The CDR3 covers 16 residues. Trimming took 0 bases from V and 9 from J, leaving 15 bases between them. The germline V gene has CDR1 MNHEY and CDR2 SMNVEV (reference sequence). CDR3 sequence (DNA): TGTGCCAGCAGTTTATCCCCCCTGGGTATCAGTTCACCCCTCCACTTT. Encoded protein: CASSLSPLGISSPLHF.